This T cell receptor beta chain came from a study of blood T cell repertoires in COVID-19 (dated by TCRdb to the early 2020s). Concerning the study at large: Collaborator samples came from the United States, Italy and Spain and covered acute and convalescent phases of COVID-19. The repertoires were released in a freely available public database intended as a resource for research on the immune response to SARS-CoV-2. The sample metadata nearly always contained a de-identified subject ID, COVID-19 status, age in years and sex. Samples were obtained from the ongoing ImmuneRACE study (first 160 participants) and from some 1,300 subjects provided by 6 global collaborators. Deeply sampled blood TCRbeta repertoires from subjects exposed to, actively infected with, or recovered from COVID-19 were included in the dataset. The prospective study material was composed of cDNA or gDNA derived from T cells, B-cell-depleted T cells, or PBMCs. Where HLA class I and class II types were available, the types were taken from metadata supplied by the sample provider, not from assay-based typing.

The research as a whole found: The amount of clinical and demographic metadata varied by source and participant and was provided uncurated.

As for this clone: What this receptor recognizes is not known. No qualities accompany the bases; no much larger clone lies one base away.

The immunoSEQ Assay, a bias-controlled multiplex PCR, was used to amplify TCRbeta CDR3 regions from genomic DNA. The original methods were these. The number of nucleated cells in each sample was estimated by amplification of reference gene primers within the assay. To quantify the absolute abundance of each unique TCRbeta CDR3 rearrangement, sequence reads were collapsed and filtered. For each sample, productive Simpson clonality was calculated by taking the square root of Simpson's diversity index across productive rearrangements. Imported from immuneACCESS, the table was reduced by TCRdb to in-frame sequences with V and J called. These copies leave out some clones; in studies compared against another copy, an unresolved V gene accounts for under half, and the cause of the remainder is not known. That table supplies the V and J calls and clone size; D and trimming were determined from the DNA. The sample includes approximately 220,000 clones, with around nine tenths observed a single time. Around 4% of the sample lies in the top ten.

In the prospective study, participants were about 18 to 95 years old, resided in about two dozen geographic areas of the United States, and were enrolled through a virtual design. To assign participants to cohorts, the prospective study relied on clinical history that participants themselves reported in a screening survey and a study questionnaire. In the prospective study, whole blood, serum and a nasopharyngeal or oropharyngeal swab were collected from each participant by mobile phlebotomists. Over a roughly two-month period, participants in the prospective study had the option of providing additional blood draws and questionnaires. Prospective study blood samples were shipped either frozen or at room temperature before DNA extraction. Looking up the germline V gene yields CDR1 SGHRS and CDR2 YFSETQ. The CDR3 runs 14 amino acids, cysteine and phenylalanine included. CDR3 DNA is the only sequence kept; it has 42 bases, read in frame from the first base. V loses 0 bases, J loses 6 bases, and the germline ends lie 9 bases apart.

The specimen was PBMCs or T cells enriched from blood (not recorded which). The clonotype was recovered from a woman in her twenties or thirties with acute COVID-19. The rearrangement combines TRBV5-1 with TRBJ1-4, with the D segment identity uncertain. The CDR3 region reads CASSLGARDEKLFF. DNA sequence: TGCGCCAGCAGCTTGGGCGCCCGGGATGAAAAACTGTTTTTT.